Sequencing of this TCR beta chain was carried out in a study of human T cells and chemical hapten exposure. Study information: 2% DPC applied to an approximately 2 cm by approximately 2 cm arm area sensitized donors. General study findings and limits: Expanded TCRs were compared with controls, and the expanded TCRs formed significantly more large CDR3 similarity clusters.

Per the study methods: Per-sample TCR counts ranged from roughly 20,000 to 750,000, median around 88,000. Each CDR3 protein is one row after TCRdb ran MiXCR on the RACE reads. In this record, the V and J calls reflect TCRdb's handling and not the investigators' own analysis. The sample contains 100,000 to 150,000 distinct CDR3 sequences, roughly 13% of which appear only once. Time point of the sample: pre-sensitization, week 0. Indicated treatment: therapeutic diphenylcyclopropenone sensitization with weekly scalp DPC. Blood sampling preceded each patch test application. Note on this clonotype: No antigen is known for it.

The receptor's source is a woman aged 18-29 years with alopecia areata. Some clones in this sample may be carry-over from other donors' samples. Sequenced material: whole blood, taken in connection with sensitization to the hapten diphenylcyclopropenone (DPC).

The CDR3 nucleotides read TGCGCCAGCAGCTACCTACGGACTTCAGGGGAAGGCCAAGAGACCCAGTACTTC. This codes for CASSYLRTSGEGQETQYF. V and J are TRBV5-1 and TRBJ2-5, with D perhaps matching TRBD1 (6 bases). Trimming stripped 3 bases from V and 1 base from J, with 22 bases between. This CDR3 has 18 amino acids. The germline CDR1 and CDR2 sequences are SGHRS and YFSETQ.